This TCR beta chain was sequenced during a study of cytomegalovirus exposure and HLA in healthy donors. CDR3 length: 13 amino acids. Germline CDR1 reads SGHTA; CDR2 reads FQGTGA. V trimming: 9 bases; J trimming: 1 base; junction bases outside the gene matches: 4. The PCR used 60 Vbeta and 13 Jbeta primers. Clones were read by immunoSEQ multiplex PCR, and TCRdb kept only the in-frame ones, dropping some. Among over 40,000 clones listed, around 73% were seen once. The TCR was taken from a woman between 40 and 55 years old in good health and CMV-seropositive. The rearrangement links TRBV7-3 to TRBJ2-5; 8 bases line up with TRBD1. The sample comprised PBMCs. DNA of the CDR3: TGTGCCAGAAAGACAGGGGCCCAAGAGACCCAGTACTTC. Amino acids: CARKTGAQETQYF. Full variable domain (remainder filled in from reference TRBV7-3 and TRBJ2-5): GAGVSQTPSNKVTEKGKYVELRCDPISGHTALYWYRQSLGQGPEFLIYFQGTGAADDSGLPNDRFFAVRPEGSVSTLKIQRTERGDSAVYLCARKTGAQETQYFGPGTRLLVL.